This T cell receptor (beta chain) was sequenced for a study of T cell responses to AZD1222 COVID-19 vaccine. The CDR3 spans 14 residues. CDR1 and CDR2 from the germline V gene are SNHLY and FYNNEI. The V end was cut by 0 bases, the J end by 3 bases, with 8 bases between. Sequencing used immunoSEQ multiplex PCR; TCRdb keeps in-frame clones, though not all of them. The profile shows about 110,000 clones, about four fifths of them singletons. Details on this clone: As yet, its antigen is unknown.

Study conclusions and caveats: Vaccine-associated CD4 TCRs ranged over spike, dominating at 160-218 and 743-854.

The chain has TRBV2 and TRBJ1-2; no definite D call. The TCR was taken from an adult in good health. The sample in question was peripheral blood, obtained on day 0 of AZD1222 vaccination. CDR3 sequence: CASSEARRYYGYTF. The CDR3 region has the DNA TGTGCCAGCAGTGAAGCGCGCAGGTACTATGGCTACACCTTC.